This record covers a single TCR beta chain. The antigen it recognizes is unknown. No clone much larger than this one lies a single base away; base qualities are absent. Taken from the germline V gene (reference sequence), the CDR1 and CDR2 loops are SEHNR and FQNEAQ. There are 14 amino acids in the CDR3, from cysteine to phenylalanine inclusive. This entry keeps only the CDR3 DNA: 42 bases, framed from base 1. The junction carries 8 bases between V and J, which are trimmed by 4 bases and 1 base respectively. The data stem from a study of blood T cell repertoires in COVID-19 (dated by TCRdb to about 2020). Notes on the research overall: Samples covering the acute and convalescent phases of COVID-19 were provided by collaborators in the United States, Italy and Spain. The prospective study material was composed of cDNA or gDNA derived from T cells, B-cell-depleted T cells, or PBMCs. Deeply sampled blood TCRbeta repertoires from subjects exposed to, actively infected with, or recovered from COVID-19 were included in the dataset. The repertoires were released in a freely available public database intended as a resource for research on the immune response to SARS-CoV-2. Samples came from the ongoing ImmuneRACE study (first 160 participants) plus 1,254 subjects from 6 global collaborators. A de-identified subject ID, COVID-19 status, age in years and sex were almost always included in the sample metadata. HLA class I and class II types, where available, came from metadata supplied by the sample provider rather than from assay-based typing.

Points the paper makes about the study in general: The amount of clinical and demographic metadata varied by source and participant and was provided uncurated.

The immunoSEQ Assay, a bias-controlled multiplex PCR, was used to amplify TCRbeta CDR3 regions from genomic DNA. The authors' analysis ran thus. Within the assay, amplification of reference gene primers was used to estimate how many nucleated cells each sample contained. To quantify the absolute abundance of each unique TCRbeta CDR3 rearrangement, sequence reads were collapsed and filtered. Productive Simpson clonality was computed per sample as the square root of Simpson's diversity index over productive rearrangements. In its TCRdb copy, this immuneACCESS table keeps in-frame sequences only and misses some clones. Where compared with another copy, unresolved V genes explain less than half of these, and the others have no known cause. V, J and clone size were drawn from that table, and D and trimming were deduced from the DNA. This sample gives roughly 160,000 clones in total; 88% of them show up just once. The leading ten clones occupy under 30% of the sample.

Collaborating institutions collected whole blood in K2EDTA tubes following their own protocols. For TCRbeta analysis, collaborators shipped samples as frozen whole blood, isolated PBMCs, or DNA extracted from either of those sample types. The sequence derives from a man aged 60 to 69 with acute or convalescent COVID-19. Sequencing was carried out using peripheral blood. The sequence is built from TRBV7-9 and TRBJ1-5; TRBD1 is possibly the D segment (6 matching bases). The CDR3 amino acid sequence is: CASSSGQSNQPQHF. The nucleotide sequence is TGTGCCAGCAGCTCGGGACAAAGCAATCAGCCCCAGCATTTT.